This TCR beta chain was recorded in a study of shared clonotypes between healthy human individuals. The CDR3 is 14 residues long. Between the trimmed V and J ends, which lost 3 bases and 8 bases, there was a span of 17 bases. Germline CDR1 and CDR2: GTSNPN and SVGIG (reference sequence). This clone was found a few times. Researchers partitioned CD4+ cells into CD45RA+ naive and CD45RA-negative memory subsets. Profiling relied on immunoSEQ multiplex PCR, and the TCRdb table lists in-frame clones only, not all of them. The sample has 2 million to 2.5 million clones, approximately 90% seen once. The chain couples TRBV30 to TRBJ1-3; possible D gene TRBD1, 6 bases. The TCR originated in a man between 18 and 29 years old in good health. Some clones in this sample may be carry-over from other donors' samples. Sequencing input: naive CD4+ T cells from PBMCs. Subset indicated: CD45RA+ positively selected. The CDR3 nucleotides are TGTGCCTGGAGCGCCCCCTCAGGGGCCCACACCATATATTTT. It is translated as CAWSAPSGAHTIYF.